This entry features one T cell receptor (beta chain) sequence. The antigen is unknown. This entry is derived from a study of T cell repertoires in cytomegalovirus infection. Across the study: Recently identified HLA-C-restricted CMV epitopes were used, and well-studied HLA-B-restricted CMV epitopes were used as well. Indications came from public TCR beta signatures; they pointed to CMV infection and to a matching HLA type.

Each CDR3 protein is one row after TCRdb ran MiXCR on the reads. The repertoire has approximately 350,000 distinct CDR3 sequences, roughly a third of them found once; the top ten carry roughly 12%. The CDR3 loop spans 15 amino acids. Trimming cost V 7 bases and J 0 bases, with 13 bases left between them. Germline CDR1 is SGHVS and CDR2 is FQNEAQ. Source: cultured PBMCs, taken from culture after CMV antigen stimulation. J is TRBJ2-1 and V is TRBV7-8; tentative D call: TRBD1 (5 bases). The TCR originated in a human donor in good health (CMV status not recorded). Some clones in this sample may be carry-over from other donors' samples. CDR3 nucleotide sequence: TGTGCCAGCACCCCAGGGCGGACCTCCTACAATGAGCAGTTCTTC. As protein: CASTPGRTSYNEQFF.